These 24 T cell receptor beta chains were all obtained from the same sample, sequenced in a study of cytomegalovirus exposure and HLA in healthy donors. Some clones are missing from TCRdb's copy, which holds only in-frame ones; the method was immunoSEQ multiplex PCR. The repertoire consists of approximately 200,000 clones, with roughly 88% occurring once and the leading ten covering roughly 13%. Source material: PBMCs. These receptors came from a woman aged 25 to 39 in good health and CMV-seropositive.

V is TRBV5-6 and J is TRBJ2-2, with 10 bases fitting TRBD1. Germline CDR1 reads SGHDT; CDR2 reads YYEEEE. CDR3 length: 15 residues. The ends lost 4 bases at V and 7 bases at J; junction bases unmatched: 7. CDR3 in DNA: TGTGCCAGCAGCCCCGGGACAGGGGATGGCGGGGAGCTGTTTTTT. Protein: CASSPGTGDGGELFF.

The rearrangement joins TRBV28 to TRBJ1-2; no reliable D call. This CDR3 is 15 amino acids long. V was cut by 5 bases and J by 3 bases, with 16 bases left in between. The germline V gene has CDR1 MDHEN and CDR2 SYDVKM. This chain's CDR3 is CASSTLVGRHYGYTF. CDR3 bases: TGTGCCAGCAGTACCCTTGTGGGGAGACACTATGGCTACACCTTC.

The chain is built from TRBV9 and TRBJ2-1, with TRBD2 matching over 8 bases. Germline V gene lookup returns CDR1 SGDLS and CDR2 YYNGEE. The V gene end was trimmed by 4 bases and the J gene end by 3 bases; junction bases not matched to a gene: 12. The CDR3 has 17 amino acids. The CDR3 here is CASSSIGSGKGYNEQFF. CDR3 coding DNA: TGTGCCAGCAGCTCCATCGGTAGCGGGAAAGGCTACAATGAGCAGTTCTTC.

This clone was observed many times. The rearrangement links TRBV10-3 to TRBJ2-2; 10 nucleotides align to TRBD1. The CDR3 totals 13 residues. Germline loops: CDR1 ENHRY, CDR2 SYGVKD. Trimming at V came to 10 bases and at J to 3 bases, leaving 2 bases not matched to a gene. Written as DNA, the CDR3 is TGTGCCACCGGACAGGGGGACACCGGGGAGCTGTTTTTT. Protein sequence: CATGQGDTGELFF.

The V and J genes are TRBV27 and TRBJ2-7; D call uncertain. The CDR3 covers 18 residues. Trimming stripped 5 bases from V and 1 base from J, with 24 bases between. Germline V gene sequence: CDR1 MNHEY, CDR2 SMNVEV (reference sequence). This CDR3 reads CASSLRSPAASRSYEQYF. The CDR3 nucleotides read TGTGCCAGCAGTCTCCGATCCCCCGCGGCCTCTCGTTCCTACGAGCAGTACTTC.

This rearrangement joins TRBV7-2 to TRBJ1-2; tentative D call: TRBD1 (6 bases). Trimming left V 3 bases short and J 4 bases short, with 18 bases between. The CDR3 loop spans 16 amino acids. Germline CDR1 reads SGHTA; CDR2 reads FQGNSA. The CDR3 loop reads CASSLSSGTSFYGYTF. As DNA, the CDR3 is TGTGCCAGCAGCTTGTCATCCGGGACAAGCTTCTATGGCTACACCTTC.

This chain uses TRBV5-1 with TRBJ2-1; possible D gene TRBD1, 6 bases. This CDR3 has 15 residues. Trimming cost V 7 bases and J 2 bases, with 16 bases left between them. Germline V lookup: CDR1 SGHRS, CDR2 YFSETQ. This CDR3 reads CASAENRAPYNEQFF. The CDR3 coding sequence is TGCGCCAGCGCCGAGAACAGGGCTCCCTACAATGAGCAGTTCTTC.

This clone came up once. Here the CDR3 reads CATSRGGQGAYGYTF. Written as DNA, the CDR3 is TGTGCCACCAGCAGAGGGGGGCAGGGGGCATATGGCTACACCTTC. This chain uses TRBV15 with TRBJ1-2, with 8 bases matching TRBD1. The CDR3 is made up of 15 amino acids. Per germline, CDR1 LNHNV and CDR2 YYDKDF (reference sequence). Trimming cost V 1 base and J 5 bases; bases outside gene matches: 6.

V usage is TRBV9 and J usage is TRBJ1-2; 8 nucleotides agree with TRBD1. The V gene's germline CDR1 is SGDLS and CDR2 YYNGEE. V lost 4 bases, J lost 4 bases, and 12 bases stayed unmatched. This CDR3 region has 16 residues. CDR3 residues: CASSPGKGGQAYGYTF. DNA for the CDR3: TGTGCCAGCAGCCCCGGAAAGGGGGGACAGGCCTATGGCTACACCTTC.

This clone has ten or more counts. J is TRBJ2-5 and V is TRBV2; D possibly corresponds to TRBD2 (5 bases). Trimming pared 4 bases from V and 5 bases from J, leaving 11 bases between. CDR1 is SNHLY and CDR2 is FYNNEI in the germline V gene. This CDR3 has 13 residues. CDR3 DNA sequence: TGTGCCAGCAGTGGCGGGTGGGCGGAGACCCAGTACTTC. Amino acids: CASSGGWAETQYF.

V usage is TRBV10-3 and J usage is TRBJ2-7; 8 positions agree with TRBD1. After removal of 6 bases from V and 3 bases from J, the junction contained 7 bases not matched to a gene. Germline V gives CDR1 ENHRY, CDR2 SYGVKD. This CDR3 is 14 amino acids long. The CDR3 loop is CAISPQGALYEQYF. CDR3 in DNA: TGTGCCATCAGCCCTCAGGGGGCTCTCTACGAGCAGTACTTC.

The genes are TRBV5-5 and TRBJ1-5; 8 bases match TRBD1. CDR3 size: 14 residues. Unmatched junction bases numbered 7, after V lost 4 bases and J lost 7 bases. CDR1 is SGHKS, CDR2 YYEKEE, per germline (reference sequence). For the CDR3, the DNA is TGTGCCAGCAGCCTCTTTGACAGGGGCCAGCCCCAGCATTTT. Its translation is CASSLFDRGQPQHF.

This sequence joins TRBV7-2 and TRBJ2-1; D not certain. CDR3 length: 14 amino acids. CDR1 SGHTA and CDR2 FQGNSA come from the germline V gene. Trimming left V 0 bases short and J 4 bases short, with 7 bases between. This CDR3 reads CASSLAASYNEQFF. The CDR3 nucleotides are TGTGCCAGCAGCTTAGCCGCTAGTTACAATGAGCAGTTCTTC.

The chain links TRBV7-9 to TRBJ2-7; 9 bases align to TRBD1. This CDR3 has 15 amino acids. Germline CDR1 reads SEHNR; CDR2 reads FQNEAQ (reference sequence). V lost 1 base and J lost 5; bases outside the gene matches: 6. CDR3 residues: CASSLVGTGYDEQYF. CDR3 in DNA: TGTGCCAGCAGCTTAGTCGGGACAGGGTACGACGAGCAGTACTTC.

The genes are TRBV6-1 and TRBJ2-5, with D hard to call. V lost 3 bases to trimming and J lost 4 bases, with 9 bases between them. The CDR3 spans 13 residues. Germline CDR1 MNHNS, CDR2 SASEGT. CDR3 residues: CASSDLAVETQYF. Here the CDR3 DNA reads TGTGCCAGCAGTGATTTGGCGGTAGAGACCCAGTACTTC.

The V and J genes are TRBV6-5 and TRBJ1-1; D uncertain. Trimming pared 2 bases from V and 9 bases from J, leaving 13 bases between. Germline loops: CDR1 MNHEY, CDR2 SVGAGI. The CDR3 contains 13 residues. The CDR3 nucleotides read TGTGCCAGCAGTTACCGCGAGAGTACCAAAGCTTTCTTT. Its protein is CASSYRESTKAFF.

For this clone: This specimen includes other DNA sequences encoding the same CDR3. The CDR3 nucleotides are TGTGCCAGCAGTTTAGGAGCCTACGAGCAGTACTTC. Encoded protein: CASSLGAYEQYF. V is TRBV28 and J is TRBJ2-7; the D is unclear. V lost 2 bases to trimming and J lost 2 bases, with 4 bases between them. The germline CDR1 and CDR2 sequences are MDHEN and SYDVKM. The CDR3 extends over 12 amino acids.

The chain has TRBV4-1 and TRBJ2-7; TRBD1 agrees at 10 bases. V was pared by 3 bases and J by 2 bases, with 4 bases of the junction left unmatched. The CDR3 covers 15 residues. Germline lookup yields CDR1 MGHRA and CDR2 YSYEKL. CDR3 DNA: TGCGCCAGCAGCCACCCGGGACAGGGGACCTACGAGCAGTACTTC. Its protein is CASSHPGQGTYEQYF.

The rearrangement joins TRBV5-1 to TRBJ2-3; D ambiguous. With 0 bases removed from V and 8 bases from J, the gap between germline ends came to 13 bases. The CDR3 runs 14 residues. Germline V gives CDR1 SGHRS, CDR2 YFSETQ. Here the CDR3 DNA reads TGCGCCAGCAGCTTGGCGAGCGAGCGTGCTACGCAGTATTTT. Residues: CASSLASERATQYF. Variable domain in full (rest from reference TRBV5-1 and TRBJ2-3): KAGVTQTPRYLIKTRGQQVTLSCSPISGHRSVSWYQQTPGQGLQFLFEYFSETQRNKGNFPGRFSGRQFSNSRSEMNVSTLELGDSALYLCASSLASERATQYFGPGTRLTVL.

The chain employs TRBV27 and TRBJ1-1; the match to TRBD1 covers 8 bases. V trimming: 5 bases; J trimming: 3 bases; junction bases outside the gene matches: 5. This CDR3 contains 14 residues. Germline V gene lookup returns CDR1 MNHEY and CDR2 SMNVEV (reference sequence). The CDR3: CASSPDRGYTEAFF. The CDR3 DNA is TGTGCCAGCAGTCCCGACAGGGGATACACTGAAGCTTTCTTT.

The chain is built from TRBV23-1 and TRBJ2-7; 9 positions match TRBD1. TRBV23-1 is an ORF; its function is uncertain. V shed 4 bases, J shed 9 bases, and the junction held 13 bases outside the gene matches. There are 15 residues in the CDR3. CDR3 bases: TGCGCCAGCAGTCTTGACCGGGACAGGGTCCTTCGGCAGTACTTC. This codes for CASSLDRDRVLRQYF.

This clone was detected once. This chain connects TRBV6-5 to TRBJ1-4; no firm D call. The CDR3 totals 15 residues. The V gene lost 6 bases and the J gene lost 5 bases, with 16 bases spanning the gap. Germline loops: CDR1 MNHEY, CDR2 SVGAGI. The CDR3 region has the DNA TGTGCCAGCAGAAAAAGAGGCGGGTCAAATGAAAAACTGTTTTTT. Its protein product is CASRKRGGSNEKLFF.

CDR3 DNA: TGTGCCAGCAGTTTTGGGCTAGCAGTCTCCTACGAGCAGTACTTC. Translating gives CASSFGLAVSYEQYF. The chain has TRBV27 and TRBJ2-7; TRBD2 is a possible D gene (5 bases). V dropped 3 bases and J dropped 0 bases, with 12 bases sitting between them. The CDR3 sequence is 15 residues long. Per germline, CDR1 MNHEY and CDR2 SMNVEV (reference sequence).

The CDR3 coding sequence is TGTGCCAGCGGATCAGGGACAGCCCCTAAAGAGCAGTACTTC. Translated: CASGSGTAPKEQYF. The J gene is TRBJ2-7, the V gene TRBV27; the match to TRBD1 covers 7 bases. Germline V lookup: CDR1 MNHEY, CDR2 SMNVEV (reference sequence). The CDR3 contains 14 residues. V was pared by 8 bases and J by 7 bases, with 14 bases of the junction left unmatched.